This T cell receptor (beta chain) was recovered during a study of Ad26.COV2.S vaccination and SARS-CoV-2 variants. Study-wide context: Ad26.COV2.S, an intramuscular injection, was given once or twice 56 days apart. Study-wide findings and caveats: Participants in the vaccine arm had higher spike-specific TCR breadth; placebo recipients had lower.

Turning to this clone: The target antigen is unknown.

Produced via immunoSEQ multiplex PCR; TCRdb's table is partial and in-frame only. The table lists approximately 450,000 clones, about 93% of them singletons, with 12% in the top ten. Treatment specified: over 15 received Ad26.COV2.S at low or high dose, single or two shots; five or six received placebo; per-sample allocation not given. Material that was analyzed had been drawn on day 63 after the first vaccine or placebo injection. Adults aged 18-55 years in Boston included the donor. The sequence derives from a person aged 18-60 years who received the Ad26.COV2.S COVID-19 vaccine or a placebo. The input for sequencing was peripheral blood, taken in a trial of Ad26.COV2.S vaccine versus placebo.

As DNA, the CDR3 is TGTGCCAGCAGCTTGGTTCTAGCGGGAACCGGGGAGCTGTTTTTT. Translation: CASSLVLAGTGELFF. V usage is TRBV7-8 and J usage is TRBJ2-2; 9 bases match TRBD2. The V gene end was trimmed by 3 bases and the J gene end by 5 bases; junction bases not matched to a gene: 4. Germline values: CDR1 SGHVS, CDR2 FQNEAQ. CDR3 length equals 15 residues.